This T cell receptor (beta chain) was documented in a study of T cells after somatic rescue of genetic block. This CDR3 comprises 15 residues. CDR1 and CDR2 from the germline V gene are SEHNR and FQNEAQ (reference sequence). Trimming left V 3 bases short and J 3 bases short, with 12 bases between. This clone was detected a few times. Libraries were prepared by immunoSEQ multiplex PCR; TCRdb keeps only in-frame clonotypes and omits some of them. The repertoire consists of 9,500 to 10,000 clones, with over 70% occurring once and the leading ten covering approximately 22%. V gene TRBV7-9 combines with J gene TRBJ2-1, with D tentatively TRBD2 (6 bases). Sequencing was carried out using peripheral blood mononuclear cells (PBMCs). This clonotype was obtained from a boy aged 5-17 years. The CDR3 is CASSLGGTLYNEQFF. The CDR3 bases are TGTGCCAGCAGCTTGGGAGGCACCCTCTACAATGAGCAGTTCTTC.